This T cell receptor (beta chain) was recorded in a study of T-cell reconstitution after alpha-beta-depleted transplantation in children. The TCRbeta library was prepared with unique molecular identifiers. TCRdb redid the calling of the PCR reads with MiXCR, one entry per CDR3 protein. The sample shows more than 90,000 distinct CDR3 sequences, 10% to 13% of them seen only once. This clonotype was seen ten or more times. This CDR3 has 13 residues. Trimming cost V 7 bases and J 2 bases, with 10 bases left between them. Germline-derived CDR1 and CDR2 are SGDLS and YYNGEE. Sequenced here: PBMCs, sampled before TCRalphabeta/CD19-depleted stem cell transplant. The chain links TRBV9 to TRBJ1-3; possibly TRBD1 for D (5 bases). The receptor was derived from a boy aged 2 to 9 with acute lymphoblastic leukemia, due to receive a stem cell transplant. CDR3 sequence: CASGAGTGNTIYF. CDR3 in DNA: TGTGCCAGCGGGGCGGGAACTGGAAACACCATATATTTT.